The 11 T cell receptor beta chains below all came from one sample that was sequenced in a study of blood T cells in healthy people across ages (dated by TCRdb to the mid-2010s). The method was 5' RACE. TCRdb names Illumina HiSeq 2500 as the instrument used. A second PCR of roughly 7 to 11 cycles was performed with a sample-barcoded 5' primer and a J-beta primer mix. The public reads were reanalyzed by TCRdb: fastp trimming at Q25, MiXCR alignment, in-frame beta chains only. Rows merge per CDR3 protein into single entries with the most common DNA and genes. In all, the sample holds about 780,000 distinct CDR3 sequences, and around 24% of those were seen once. About 2.9% of the sample rests with the top ten. These data were likewise used in another study, on T cells of mothers and their children.

Sample: blood. The receptors originated from a boy aged 5-17 years in good health.

This chain links TRBV7-2 with TRBJ2-2; D may be TRBD1 (6 bases). CDR1 is SGHTA, CDR2 FQGNSA, per germline. V lost 6 bases and J 1 base, leaving 9 bases between the germline ends. This CDR3 is built from 14 residues. The DNA for the CDR3 is TGTGCCAGCAGTACGACAGGGAACACCGGGGAGCTGTTTTTT. This gives the protein CASSTTGNTGELFF.

The V call is TRBV20-1, the J call TRBJ1-2; D call uncertain. The CDR3 contains 16 residues. Trimming left V 1 base short and J 5 bases short, with 20 bases between. The germline V gene has CDR1 DFQATT and CDR2 SNEGSKA (reference sequence). The CDR3 sequence: CSARAYHWLLGYGYTF. CDR3 DNA sequence: TGCAGTGCTAGAGCGTACCACTGGCTTCTGGGTTATGGCTACACCTTC.

In this sample, this clonotype turned up a few times. The chain links TRBV9 to TRBJ2-5; a weak D match, TRBD1 (6 bases). V lost 5 bases to trimming and J lost 4 bases, with 12 bases between them. Per germline, CDR1 SGDLS and CDR2 YYNGEE. This CDR3 is built from 13 residues. The CDR3 DNA reads as TGTGCCAGCAGTGGGGGCCGGCGAGAGACCCAGTACTTC. This sequence encodes CASSGGRRETQYF.

A few counts support this clonotype. This sequence joins TRBV5-1 and TRBJ1-1; the D gene is possibly TRBD1 (5 bases). V dropped 6 bases and J dropped 1 base, with 7 bases sitting between them. The CDR3 totals 12 residues. CDR1 is SGHRS and CDR2 is YFSETQ in the germline V gene. Here the CDR3 reads CASKGSNTEAFF. The CDR3 DNA sequence: TGCGCCAGCAAGGGGTCGAACACTGAAGCTTTCTTT.

This sequence joins TRBV7-9 and TRBJ2-7; 7 bases line up with TRBD1. The germline V gene has CDR1 SEHNR and CDR2 FQNEAQ (reference sequence). V gave up 2 bases and J gave up 6 bases; unmatched junction bases: 7. The CDR3 contains 14 residues. The chain's CDR3 is CASSLLDRAGEQYF. CDR3 sequence (DNA): TGTGCCAGCAGCTTATTAGACAGGGCTGGCGAGCAGTACTTC. The variable domain in full, with the rest retrieved from reference TRBV7-9 and TRBJ2-7, is DTGVSQNPRHKITKRGQNVTFRCDPISEHNRLYWYRQTLGQGPEFLTYFQNEAQLEKSRLLSDRFSAERPKGSFSTLEIQRTEQGDSAMYLCASSLLDRAGEQYFGPGTRLTVT.

The rearrangement uses TRBV29-1 and TRBJ1-4; D not resolved. The V gene lost 4 bases and the J gene lost 7 bases, with 13 bases spanning the gap. From germline, CDR1 is SQVTM and CDR2 ANQGSEA. The CDR3 has 13 residues. CDR3 sequence: CSVGEQEGEKLFF. The CDR3 DNA reads as TGCAGCGTTGGAGAGCAGGAGGGTGAAAAACTGTTTTTT.

This clonotype was seen more than once but under ten times. The CDR3 coding sequence is TGTGCCAGCGTTAGCGGGGGGAGGGATGAGCAGTTCTTC. Translated, it gives CASVSGGRDEQFF. The rearrangement joins TRBV6-6 to TRBJ2-1; 10 bases map to TRBD2. With 8 bases clipped from V and 8 bases from J, the junction kept 6 bases outside the gene matches. The CDR3 runs 13 residues. Germline values: CDR1 MNHNY, CDR2 SVGAGI (reference sequence).

This clonotype occurred a few times. The chain links TRBV6-6 to TRBJ1-4, with D unclear. Germline V gene sequence: CDR1 MNHNY, CDR2 SVGAGI (reference sequence). CDR3 length equals 14 residues. V was shortened by 2 bases and J by 0 bases, with 4 bases between the two germline ends. The CDR3 loop reads CASSYQATNEKLFF. The CDR3 nucleotides are TGTGCCAGCAGTTACCAGGCAACTAATGAAAAACTGTTTTTT.

This chain links TRBV7-9 with TRBJ2-7; D ambiguous. Germline V gene data show CDR1 as SEHNR and CDR2 as FQNEAQ (reference sequence). CDR3 length equals 14 residues. The V end was cut by 5 bases, the J end by 2 bases, with 13 bases between. The DNA of the CDR3 is TGTGCCAGCAGCGAGGTCCATTTACCCTACGAGCAGTACTTC. Its protein product is CASSEVHLPYEQYF.

This clonotype was counted at least ten times. The genes are TRBV7-2 and TRBJ2-1; the D gene is possibly TRBD1 (5 bases). Between the trimmed V and J ends, which lost 5 bases and 4 bases, there was a span of 15 bases. From germline, CDR1 is SGHTA and CDR2 FQGNSA. The CDR3 consists of 15 residues. This CDR3 is CASSVDSGPYNEQFF. The CDR3 bases are TGTGCCAGCAGCGTAGACAGTGGACCATACAATGAGCAGTTCTTC.

This chain joins TRBV7-3 and TRBJ2-1; 12 nucleotides agree with TRBD2. The CDR3 is made up of 19 amino acids. Germline V CDR1 and CDR2: SGHTA, FQGTGA. With V trimmed by 5 bases and J by 2 bases, 13 bases remained unmatched. CDR3 DNA sequence: TGTGCCAGCAGCCCGGGACACTGGACTAGCGGGGCTGCCTACAATGAGCAGTTCTTC. Translation: CASSPGHWTSGAAYNEQFF.